Listed below are T cell receptor beta chains from one sample, sequenced in a study of PD-1 blockade in classical Hodgkin lymphoma. Sequencing was performed with immunoSEQ multiplex PCR; in TCRdb, only in-frame clones are kept and a portion is missing. The sample carries 35,000 to 45,000 clones, about 65% recorded once. The material sequenced was peripheral blood mononuclear cells (PBMCs), taken before the second cycle of nivolumab. These receptors all stem from a human donor with classical Hodgkin lymphoma. Each CDR3 is given with its conserved first and last residue. The order of the fields is CDR3 length, clone size, J gene, V gene, D gene, CDR3 protein, CDR3 DNA. A D gene is named only where the DNA matches it firmly. Rows may omit the clone size; those that give it use once, few, many or a size class.

cdr3_length: 16; clone_size: NA; j_call: TRBJ2-2; v_call: TRBV4-1; d_call: NA; cdr3_aa: CASSQDWGAFTGELFF; cdr3_nt: TGCGCCAGCAGCCAAGATTGGGGGGCCTTTACCGGGGAGCTGTTTTTT
cdr3_length: 14; clone_size: few; j_call: TRBJ2-3; v_call: TRBV5-1; d_call: NA; cdr3_aa: CASSLDPQAGTQYF; cdr3_nt: TGCGCCAGCAGCTTGGATCCCCAGGCGGGTACGCAGTATTTT
cdr3_length: 15; clone_size: NA; j_call: TRBJ1-5; v_call: TRBV25-1; d_call: TRBD1; cdr3_aa: CASSDRDSYNQPQHF; cdr3_nt: TGTGCCAGCAGTGACAGGGACAGTTACAATCAGCCCCAGCATTTT
cdr3_length: 15; clone_size: NA; j_call: TRBJ2-5; v_call: TRBV7-2; d_call: TRBD1; cdr3_aa: CASSARDRGRETQYF; cdr3_nt: TGTGCCAGCAGCGCCAGGGACAGGGGGCGGGAGACCCAGTACTTC
cdr3_length: 14; clone_size: NA; j_call: TRBJ2-7; v_call: TRBV6-5; d_call: NA; cdr3_aa: CASSYSRGGYEQYF; cdr3_nt: TGTGCCAGCAGTTACTCGAGGGGCGGGTACGAGCAGTACTTC
cdr3_length: 16; clone_size: once; j_call: TRBJ1-3; v_call: TRBV6-6; d_call: NA; cdr3_aa: CASNYGQPIPGNTIYF; cdr3_nt: TGTGCCAGCAACTACGGACAGCCGATTCCTGGAAACACCATATATTTT
cdr3_length: 15; clone_size: NA; j_call: TRBJ2-1; v_call: TRBV11-3; d_call: TRBD2; cdr3_aa: CASSFGLVDTNEQFF; cdr3_nt: TGTGCCAGCAGCTTCGGACTAGTCGACACGAATGAGCAGTTCTTC
cdr3_length: 14; clone_size: few; j_call: TRBJ1-6; v_call: TRBV2; d_call: NA; cdr3_aa: CASRGGQLYSPLHF; cdr3_nt: TGTGCCAGCAGGGGAGGACAACTCTATTCACCCCTCCACTTT
cdr3_length: 14; clone_size: NA; j_call: TRBJ1-2; v_call: TRBV7-3; d_call: TRBD1; cdr3_aa: CASSLQGGGYGYTF; cdr3_nt: TGTGCCAGCAGCTTACAGGGGGGAGGCTATGGCTACACCTTC
cdr3_length: 12; clone_size: NA; j_call: TRBJ2-7; v_call: TRBV29-1; d_call: TRBD1; cdr3_aa: CSVGQGGHEQYF; cdr3_nt: TGCAGCGTTGGACAGGGCGGCCACGAGCAGTACTTC
cdr3_length: 16; clone_size: NA; j_call: TRBJ2-3; v_call: TRBV11-1; d_call: TRBD1; cdr3_aa: CASSPAGGYSTDTQYF; cdr3_nt: TGTGCCAGCAGCCCCGCAGGGGGCTATAGCACAGATACGCAGTATTTT
cdr3_length: 14; clone_size: few; j_call: TRBJ1-2; v_call: TRBV19; d_call: TRBD1; cdr3_aa: CASSLGQLLYGYTF; cdr3_nt: TGTGCCAGTAGTTTGGGACAGCTATTATATGGCTACACCTTC
cdr3_length: 12; clone_size: few; j_call: TRBJ2-2; v_call: TRBV2; d_call: NA; cdr3_aa: CATRYRSGELFF; cdr3_nt: TGTGCCACCCGTTACCGATCCGGGGAGCTGTTTTTT
cdr3_length: 14; clone_size: NA; j_call: TRBJ1-2; v_call: TRBV30; d_call: TRBD1; cdr3_aa: CAWRGQGAGYGYTF; cdr3_nt: TGTGCCTGGAGGGGACAGGGGGCGGGTTATGGCTACACCTTC
cdr3_length: 12; clone_size: NA; j_call: TRBJ2-5; v_call: TRBV7-8; d_call: NA; cdr3_aa: CASSPLGQTQYF; cdr3_nt: TGTGCCAGCAGCCCCCTGGGGCAAACCCAGTACTTC
cdr3_length: 18; clone_size: NA; j_call: TRBJ2-5; v_call: TRBV4-3; d_call: TRBD2; cdr3_aa: CASSQVPSDLAGQETQYF; cdr3_nt: TGCGCCAGCAGCCAAGTACCGTCGGATCTAGCGGGGCAAGAGACCCAGTACTTC
cdr3_length: 15; clone_size: NA; j_call: TRBJ1-5; v_call: TRBV19; d_call: NA; cdr3_aa: CASSIEQYSNQPQHF; cdr3_nt: TGTGCCAGTAGTATAGAACAGTATAGCAATCAGCCCCAGCATTTT
cdr3_length: 18; clone_size: NA; j_call: TRBJ2-6; v_call: TRBV25-1; d_call: NA; cdr3_aa: CASSEVRQGGTGANVLTF; cdr3_nt: TGTGCCAGCAGTGAGGTCAGGCAGGGTGGAACCGGGGCCAACGTCCTGACTTTC
cdr3_length: 15; clone_size: NA; j_call: TRBJ2-7; v_call: TRBV11-2; d_call: NA; cdr3_aa: CASSLTRATTYEQYF; cdr3_nt: TGTGCCAGCAGCTTAACGCGGGCAACTACCTACGAGCAGTACTTC
cdr3_length: 14; clone_size: NA; j_call: TRBJ2-1; v_call: TRBV9; d_call: TRBD1; cdr3_aa: CASSAGQVNNEQFF; cdr3_nt: TGTGCCAGCAGCGCCGGACAGGTTAACAATGAGCAGTTCTTC
cdr3_length: 16; clone_size: NA; j_call: TRBJ2-1; v_call: TRBV4-2; d_call: TRBD1; cdr3_aa: CASSQRGGQGGNEQFF; cdr3_nt: TGTGCCAGCAGCCAACGAGGGGGACAGGGAGGCAATGAGCAGTTCTTC
cdr3_length: 11; clone_size: NA; j_call: TRBJ1-4; v_call: TRBV29-1; d_call: TRBD1; cdr3_aa: CSVRQGEKLFF; cdr3_nt: TGCAGCGTTAGACAGGGCGAAAAACTGTTTTTT
cdr3_length: 14; clone_size: NA; j_call: TRBJ2-3; v_call: TRBV7-2; d_call: TRBD1; cdr3_aa: CASSLDGQGDTQYF; cdr3_nt: TGTGCCAGCAGCTTAGACGGACAGGGTGATACGCAGTATTTT
cdr3_length: 17; clone_size: NA; j_call: TRBJ2-7; v_call: TRBV21-1; d_call: NA; cdr3_aa: CASSKVLCGGSYYEQYF; cdr3_nt: TGTGCCAGCAGCAAAGTTCTGTGTGGGGGCAGTTATTACGAGCAGTACTTC
cdr3_length: 13; clone_size: NA; j_call: TRBJ1-1; v_call: TRBV7-7; d_call: NA; cdr3_aa: CASSLGENTEAFF; cdr3_nt: TGTGCCAGCAGCTTAGGAGAGAACACTGAAGCTTTCTTT
cdr3_length: 14; clone_size: NA; j_call: TRBJ2-2; v_call: TRBV6-6; d_call: NA; cdr3_aa: CASRWAQATGELFF; cdr3_nt: TGTGCCAGCAGGTGGGCACAGGCGACCGGGGAGCTGTTTTTT
cdr3_length: 16; clone_size: NA; j_call: TRBJ1-2; v_call: TRBV19; d_call: NA; cdr3_aa: CASSINSGDRGNGYTF; cdr3_nt: TGTGCCAGTAGTATAAACTCAGGTGATCGGGGGAATGGCTACACCTTC
cdr3_length: 15; clone_size: NA; j_call: TRBJ2-3; v_call: TRBV7-3; d_call: TRBD1; cdr3_aa: CASSRQGQKTDTQYF; cdr3_nt: TGTGCCAGCAGCCGGCAGGGACAGAAGACAGATACGCAGTATTTT
cdr3_length: 18; clone_size: NA; j_call: TRBJ1-1; v_call: TRBV7-6; d_call: NA; cdr3_aa: CASSLFGRLKGVDTEAFF; cdr3_nt: TGTGCCAGCAGCTTATTCGGGCGGTTGAAGGGGGTTGACACTGAAGCTTTCTTT
cdr3_length: 10; clone_size: NA; j_call: TRBJ2-1; v_call: TRBV20-1; d_call: NA; cdr3_aa: CSAGTSKQFF; cdr3_nt: TGCAGTGCTGGGACATCCAAGCAGTTCTTC
cdr3_length: 17; clone_size: NA; j_call: TRBJ2-1; v_call: TRBV5-4; d_call: TRBD1; cdr3_aa: CASSLGTGGSSYNEQFF; cdr3_nt: TGTGCCAGCAGCTTGGGGACAGGGGGGAGCTCCTACAATGAGCAGTTCTTC